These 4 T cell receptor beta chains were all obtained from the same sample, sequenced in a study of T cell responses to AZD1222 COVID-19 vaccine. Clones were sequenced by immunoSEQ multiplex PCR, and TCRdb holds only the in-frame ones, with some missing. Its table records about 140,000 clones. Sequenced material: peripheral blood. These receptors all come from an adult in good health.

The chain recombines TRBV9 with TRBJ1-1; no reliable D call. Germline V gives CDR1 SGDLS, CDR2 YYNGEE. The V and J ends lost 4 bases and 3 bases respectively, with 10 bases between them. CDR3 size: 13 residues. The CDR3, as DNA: TGTGCCAGCAGCTTCCACCGGGACACTGAAGCTTTCTTT. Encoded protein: CASSFHRDTEAFF. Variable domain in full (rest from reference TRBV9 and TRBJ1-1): DSGVTQTPKHLITATGQRVTLRCSPRSGDLSVYWYQQSLDQGLQFLIQYYNGEERAKGNILERFSAQQFPDLHSELNLSSLELGDSALYFCASSFHRDTEAFFGQGTRLTVV.

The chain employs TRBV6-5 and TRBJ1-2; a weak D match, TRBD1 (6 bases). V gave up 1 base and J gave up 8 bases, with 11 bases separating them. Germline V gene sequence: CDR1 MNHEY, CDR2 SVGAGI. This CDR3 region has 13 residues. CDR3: CASSYLPRGGYTF. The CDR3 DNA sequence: TGTGCCAGCAGTTACTTGCCTAGGGGGGGCTACACCTTC.

The DNA of the CDR3 is TGTGCCAGCAGAGGGCCAGGACAAGAGACCCAGTACTTC. This translates into CASRGPGQETQYF. The gene calls are TRBV21-1 and TRBJ2-5. TRBV21-1 is marked as a pseudogene. This CDR3 is 13 amino acids long.

CDR3 nucleotide sequence: TGTGCCAGCAGCCCCCCCGGCCAGCAAGAGACCCAGTACTTC. Its translation: CASSPPGQQETQYF. The chain has TRBV7-9 and TRBJ2-5, with unresolved D. The ends were cut back, 5 bases at V and 2 bases at J, with 12 bases in the middle. CDR1 and CDR2 from the germline V gene are SEHNR and FQNEAQ (reference sequence). The CDR3 has 14 residues. Looking up the rest from reference TRBV7-9 and TRBJ2-5 gives the full variable domain: DTGVSQNPRHKITKRGQNVTFRCDPISEHNRLYWYRQTLGQGPEFLTYFQNEAQLEKSRLLSDRFSAERPKGSFSTLEIQRTEQGDSAMYLCASSPPGQQETQYFGPGTRLLVL.